This paragraph reports one TCR beta chain. Its antigen is not identified. The data are from a study of T cell responses to AZD1222 COVID-19 vaccine. Regarding the study as a whole: AZD1222 recipients seropositive at baseline numbered only 5 to 7. Donors, mostly white British, included more females; clonal diversity was possibly underestimated.

Data came from immunoSEQ multiplex PCR; TCRdb stores just in-frame clones and leaves some out. The profile shows 150,000 to 200,000 clones, under 95% of them singletons. The length of the CDR3 is 13 residues. The sample in question was peripheral blood, obtained 28 days after the second AZD1222 dose. The chain is built from TRBV7-5 and TRBJ1-2; TRBD1 was called by the table and not checked on the DNA. TRBV7-5 represents a pseudogene. The clonotype comes from an adult who received the AZD1222 COVID-19 vaccine. The CDR3 spells CARSVDRVYGYTF. Written as DNA, the CDR3 is TGTGCCAGAAGCGTGGACAGGGTCTATGGCTACACCTTC.